This T cell receptor beta chain derives from a study of PD-1 blockade in classical Hodgkin lymphoma (dated by TCRdb to 2018 to 2021). Turning to the overall study: Nivolumab dosing was 3 mg/kg intravenously every 2 weeks, continuing until either disease progression or unacceptable toxicity. The study used TCR beta sequencing and CyTOF to define a peripheral blood immune signature of response to PD-1 blockade in classical Hodgkin lymphoma. Summary of the overall study and its limitations: CD4+ but not CD8+ TCR diversity rose significantly by C4D1 (p=0.0027 vs p=0.16), most apparent in complete responders (p=0.02). Baseline TCR diversity was reported to be lower in newly diagnosed patients than in healthy donors and to be lower still in relapsed/refractory patients. Trial patients with a complete response had baseline diversity similar to that of newly diagnosed patients, while partial responders and progressors had significantly lower diversity. Lower diversity was observed in patients in whom nivolumab was started less than 1 year after ASCT, and these patients were excluded from later analyses so that confounding by immune reconstitution would be avoided. Only a single clinical trial cohort was studied, and what caused the repertoire differences, possibly disease activity or prior therapy, remained undefined.

V ends up 6 bases short and J 8 bases short, with an unmatched junction base count of 5. From a lookup of the germline V gene, CDR1 and CDR2 are MNHNS and SASEGT. Including cysteine and phenylalanine, the CDR3 has 14 amino acids. Only the CDR3 region is kept as DNA, spanning 42 bases read in frame from base 1. With respect to this clone: Its recognized antigen is unknown. Nothing much larger sits one base from this clone, and base qualities are not available.

The meaning of the sample's time point label: cycle 4 day 1 (C4D1), after less than 7 weeks of nivolumab. Every trial patient had relapsed following autologous stem cell transplantation, and prior brentuximab vedotin exposure was what differed among cohorts A, B and C. Magnetic negative selection with a Miltenyi CD4+ T cell isolation kit was used to purify CD4+ T cells from thawed PBMCs. The trial cohort included 50 to 70 patients with relapsed/refractory classical Hodgkin lymphoma, and each patient had a best overall response of complete response, partial response or progressive disease. In the multi-cohort phase II CheckMate 205 trial, trial patients received single-agent nivolumab. An independent review committee assessed best overall response using the 2007 International Working Group response criteria. Trial PBMCs were collected immediately before nivolumab initiation (C1D1) and during therapy at cycle 2 day 1 and cycle 4 day 1. Peripheral blood was collected in 8 mL Vacutainer Cell Preparation Tubes, from which PBMCs were isolated by centrifugation and then cryopreserved. Purified CD4+ and CD8+ fractions were prepared only for cases where an additional PBMC sample was available. Magnetically labelled cells were depleted on LS columns in a quadroMACS separator, and the flow-through was collected as the purified fraction.

Genomic DNA was isolated using the Qiagen DNeasy kit from unsorted PBMCs as well as from negatively selected CD4+ and CD8+ fractions. TCR beta CDR3 regions were subjected to amplification by immunoSEQ multiplex PCR with primers that anneal to V and J segments. Amplification bias was minimized using a synthetic immune receptor repertoire, and residual bias was removed computationally after sequencing. Processing in the source paper ran as follows. Custom Python scripts were used to quantify repertoire diversity as the Shannon entropy index. Unsorted, CD4+ and CD8+ repertoires were examined separately, except in combined analyses, for which CD4+ and CD8+ sequences were merged in silico. Clonal expansion was defined as a frequency increase of at least 2-fold after treatment compared with C1D1, and clones undetected at baseline were assigned a pseudocount of 0.5. Clones with 0 or 1 copy at C1D1 were defined as singleton clones, while clones with 2 or more copies were defined as non-singleton clones. Clones expanded in unsorted samples were labelled as CD4+, CD8+ or unknown by matching protein sequences in sorted samples from the same patient. Wilcoxon tests were applied to paired samples to test diversity changes from C1D1 to C4D1. TCRdb stores this immuneACCESS table with in-frame sequences only. Part of the clones is absent; in the studies checked, under half of the shortfall reflects unresolved V genes, and no reason is known for the rest. V, J and clone size are those of that table, while D and trimming were read from the DNA. Present in this sample are 15,000 to 25,000 clones, approximately 87% of which were seen just once. The ten biggest clones cover roughly 2.7% of the sample.

The rearranged segments are TRBV6-1 and TRBJ2-1; TRBD2 fits 12 bases in the junction. The material sequenced was CD4+ T cells from blood, taken before the fourth cycle of nivolumab. The receptor was isolated from a human donor with classical Hodgkin lymphoma. In nucleotides, the sequence is TGTGCCAGCAGGACGACTAGCGGGAGAGATGAGCAGTTCTTC. This encodes CASRTTSGRDEQFF.